This T cell receptor (beta chain) was captured in a study of cytomegalovirus exposure and HLA in healthy donors. Germline-derived CDR1 and CDR2 are SSHAT and FNYEAQ (reference sequence). Between the trimmed V and J ends, which lost 5 bases and 0 bases, there was a span of 11 bases. CDR3 length: 15 amino acids. PCR was performed using 60 Vbeta and 13 Jbeta primers. Clones were read by immunoSEQ multiplex PCR, and TCRdb kept only the in-frame ones, dropping some. The profile shows around 160,000 clones, roughly 75% of them singletons. What was sequenced was PBMCs. This TCR was recovered from a male donor in good health and CMV-seronegative. This sequence joins TRBV7-7 and TRBJ2-1; the D is unclear. CDR3 region: CASSQSSVSYNEQFF. CDR3 in DNA: TGTGCCAGCAGCCAATCATCGGTCTCCTACAATGAGCAGTTCTTC.